This T cell receptor (beta chain) was documented in a study of shared clonotypes between healthy human individuals. Study-wide context: Three men and two women, aged 18 to 49, were donors. General observations from the study: Clonotypes shared by all four sorted-subset donors had higher generation probabilities than non-shared clonotypes.

Germline trimming cut 3 bases from V and 6 bases from J; bases unmatched to any gene: 6. Germline V gives CDR1 LNHNV, CDR2 YYDKDF (reference sequence). CDR3 size: 16 residues. A note on this clone: Its target is not known.

The donor population consisted of healthy HIV-negative adults with no recent acute infections or vaccinations. CD45RA-negative memory and CD45RA+ naive subsets were split from the CD4+ cells. Produced via immunoSEQ multiplex PCR; TCRdb's table is partial and in-frame only. The sample consists of a few million clones, 80% to 95% of them appearing once. Sequenced sample: naive CD4+ T cells from PBMCs. Subset in this sample: CD45RA+ positively selected. The sequence was collected from a man younger than 30 in good health. Some clones in this sample may be carry-over from other donors' samples. The chain uses TRBV15 and TRBJ2-3; 13 positions agree with TRBD2. The CDR3 DNA follows: TGTGCCACCAGCAGCAGTGGACTAGCGGGAGTGGATACGCAGTATTTT. Its translation: CATSSSGLAGVDTQYF.